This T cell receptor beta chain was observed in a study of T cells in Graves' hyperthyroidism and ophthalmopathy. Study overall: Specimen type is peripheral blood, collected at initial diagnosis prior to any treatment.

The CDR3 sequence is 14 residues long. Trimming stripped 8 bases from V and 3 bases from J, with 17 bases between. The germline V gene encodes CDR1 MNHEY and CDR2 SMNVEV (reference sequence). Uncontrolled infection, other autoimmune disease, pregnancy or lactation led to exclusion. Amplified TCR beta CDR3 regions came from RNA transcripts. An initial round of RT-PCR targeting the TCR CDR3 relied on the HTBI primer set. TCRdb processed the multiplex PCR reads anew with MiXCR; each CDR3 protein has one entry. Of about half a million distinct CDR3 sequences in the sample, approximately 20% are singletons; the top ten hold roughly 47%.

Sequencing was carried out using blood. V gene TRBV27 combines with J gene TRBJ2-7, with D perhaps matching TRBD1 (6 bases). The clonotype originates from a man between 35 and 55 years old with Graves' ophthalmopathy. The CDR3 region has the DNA TGTGCCAGCGCTCCCGTGGACAGTGACTACGAGCAGTACTTC. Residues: CASAPVDSDYEQYF.